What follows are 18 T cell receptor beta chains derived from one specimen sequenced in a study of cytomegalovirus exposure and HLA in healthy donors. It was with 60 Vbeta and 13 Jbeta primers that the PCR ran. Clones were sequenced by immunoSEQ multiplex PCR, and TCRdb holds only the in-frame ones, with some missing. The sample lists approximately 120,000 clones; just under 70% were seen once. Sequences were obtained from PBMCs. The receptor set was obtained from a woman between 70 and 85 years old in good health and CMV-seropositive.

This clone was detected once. The CDR3 region is CASSGSVNTEAFF. In nucleotides, the CDR3 is TGTGCCAGCAGCGGTAGTGTGAACACTGAAGCTTTCTTT. The rearrangement joins TRBV9 to TRBJ1-1; D remains ambiguous. The V end was cut by 3 bases, the J end by 0 bases, with 6 bases between. The CDR3 consists of 13 residues. Germline values: CDR1 SGDLS, CDR2 YYNGEE. Full variable domain (rest looked up from reference TRBV9 and TRBJ1-1): DSGVTQTPKHLITATGQRVTLRCSPRSGDLSVYWYQQSLDQGLQFLIQYYNGEERAKGNILERFSAQQFPDLHSELNLSSLELGDSALYFCASSGSVNTEAFFGQGTRLTVV.

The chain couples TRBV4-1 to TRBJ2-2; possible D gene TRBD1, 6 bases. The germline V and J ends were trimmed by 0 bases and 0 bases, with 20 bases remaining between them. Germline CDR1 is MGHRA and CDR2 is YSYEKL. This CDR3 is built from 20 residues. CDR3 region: CASSQEGSGSAGANTGELFF. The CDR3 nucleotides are TGCGCCAGCAGCCAAGAAGGGTCTGGCTCAGCAGGGGCGAACACCGGGGAGCTGTTTTTT.

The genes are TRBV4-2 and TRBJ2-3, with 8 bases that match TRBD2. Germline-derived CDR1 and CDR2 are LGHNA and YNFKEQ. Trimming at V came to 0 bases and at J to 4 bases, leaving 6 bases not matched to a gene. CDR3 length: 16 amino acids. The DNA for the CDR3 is TGTGCCAGCAGCCAAGATTACGGGGGGGTCCCAGATACGCAGTATTTT. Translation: CASSQDYGGVPDTQYF.

CDR3 nucleotide sequence: TGTGCCAGTAGTTGGGGACAGGGCACAGATACGCAGTATTTT. Amino acid sequence: CASSWGQGTDTQYF. The V call is TRBV19, the J call TRBJ2-3; TRBD1 agrees at 8 bases. CDR3 length: 14 residues. J gave up 1 base and V 5 bases, and 2 bases lay outside the gene matches. Per the germline V gene, CDR1 is LNHDA and CDR2 is SQIVND (reference sequence). Full variable domain (rest looked up from reference TRBV19 and TRBJ2-3): DGGITQSPKYLFRKEGQNVTLSCEQNLNHDAMYWYRQDPGQGLRLIYYSQIVNDFQKGDIAEGYSVSREKKESFPLTVTSAQKNPTAFYLCASSWGQGTDTQYFGPGTRLTVL.

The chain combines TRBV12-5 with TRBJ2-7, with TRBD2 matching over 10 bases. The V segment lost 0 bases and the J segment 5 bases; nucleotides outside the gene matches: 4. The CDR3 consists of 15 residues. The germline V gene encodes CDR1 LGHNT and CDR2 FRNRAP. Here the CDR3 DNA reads TGTGCTAGTGGTTTGGTACAAGCGGGGGGGAACGAGCAGTACTTC. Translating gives CASGLVQAGGNEQYF.

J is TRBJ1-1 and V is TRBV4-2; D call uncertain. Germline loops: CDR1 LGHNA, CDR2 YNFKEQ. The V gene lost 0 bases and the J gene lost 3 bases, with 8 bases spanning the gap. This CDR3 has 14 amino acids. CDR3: CASSQDGPHTEAFF. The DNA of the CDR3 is TGTGCCAGCAGCCAAGATGGGCCTCACACTGAAGCTTTCTTT.

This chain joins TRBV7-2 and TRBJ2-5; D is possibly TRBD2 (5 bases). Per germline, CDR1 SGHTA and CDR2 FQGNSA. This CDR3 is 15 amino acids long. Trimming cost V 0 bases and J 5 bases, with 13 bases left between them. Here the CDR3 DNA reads TGTGCCAGCAGCTTAGCGTACGGGGAGTGGGAGACCCAGTACTTC. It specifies CASSLAYGEWETQYF. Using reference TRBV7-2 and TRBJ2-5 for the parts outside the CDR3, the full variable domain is GAGVSQSPSNKVTEKGKDVELRCDPISGHTALYWYRQSLGQGLEFLIYFQGNSAPDKSGLPSDRFSAERTGGSVSTLTIQRTQQEDSAVYLCASSLAYGEWETQYFGPGTRLLVL.

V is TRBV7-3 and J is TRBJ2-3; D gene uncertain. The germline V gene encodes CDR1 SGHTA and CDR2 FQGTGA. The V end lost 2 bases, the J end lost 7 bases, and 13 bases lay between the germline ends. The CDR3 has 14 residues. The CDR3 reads CASSLPPYSNTQYF. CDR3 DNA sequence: TGTGCCAGCAGCTTACCCCCTTATTCTAATACGCAGTATTTT. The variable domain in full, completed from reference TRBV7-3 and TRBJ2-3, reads GAGVSQTPSNKVTEKGKYVELRCDPISGHTALYWYRQSLGQGPEFLIYFQGTGAADDSGLPNDRFFAVRPEGSVSTLKIQRTERGDSAVYLCASSLPPYSNTQYFGPGTRLTVL.

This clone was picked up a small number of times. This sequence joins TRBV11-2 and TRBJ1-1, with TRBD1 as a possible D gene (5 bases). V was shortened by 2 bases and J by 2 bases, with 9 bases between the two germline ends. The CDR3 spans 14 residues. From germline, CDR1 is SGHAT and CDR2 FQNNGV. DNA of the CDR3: TGTGCCAGCAGCTTATTCGGGGGAAACACTGAAGCTTTCTTT. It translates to CASSLFGGNTEAFF.

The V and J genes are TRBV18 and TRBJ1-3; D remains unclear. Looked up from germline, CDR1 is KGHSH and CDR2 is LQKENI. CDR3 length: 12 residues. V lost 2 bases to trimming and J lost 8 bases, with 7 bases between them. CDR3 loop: CASSPLTDTIYF. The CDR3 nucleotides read TGTGCCAGCTCACCATTAACGGACACCATATATTTT.

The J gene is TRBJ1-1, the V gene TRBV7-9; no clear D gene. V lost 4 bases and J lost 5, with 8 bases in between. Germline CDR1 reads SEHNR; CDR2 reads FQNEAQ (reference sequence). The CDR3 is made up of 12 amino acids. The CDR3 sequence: CASSSLTTEAFF. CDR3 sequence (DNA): TGTGCCAGCAGCTCACTAACAACTGAAGCTTTCTTT.

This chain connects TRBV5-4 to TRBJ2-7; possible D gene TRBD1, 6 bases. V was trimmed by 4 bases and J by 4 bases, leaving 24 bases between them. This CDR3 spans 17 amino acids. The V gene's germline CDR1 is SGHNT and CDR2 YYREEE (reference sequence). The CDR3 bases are TGTGCCAGCAGCGCAGAACCTTCCGGGACACGGAATTACGAGCAGTACTTC. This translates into CASSAEPSGTRNYEQYF. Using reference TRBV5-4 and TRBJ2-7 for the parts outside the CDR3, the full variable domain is ETGVTQSPTHLIKTRGQQVTLRCSSQSGHNTVSWYQQALGQGPQFIFQYYREEENGRGNFPPRFSGLQFPNYSSELNVNALELDDSALYLCASSAEPSGTRNYEQYFGPGTRLTVT.

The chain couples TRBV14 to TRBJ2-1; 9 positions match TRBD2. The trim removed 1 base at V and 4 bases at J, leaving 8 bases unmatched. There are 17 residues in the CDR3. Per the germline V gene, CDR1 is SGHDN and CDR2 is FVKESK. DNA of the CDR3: TGTGCCAGCAGCCAAGTGTGGCCAGCGGGGGGATACAATGAGCAGTTCTTC. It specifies CASSQVWPAGGYNEQFF.

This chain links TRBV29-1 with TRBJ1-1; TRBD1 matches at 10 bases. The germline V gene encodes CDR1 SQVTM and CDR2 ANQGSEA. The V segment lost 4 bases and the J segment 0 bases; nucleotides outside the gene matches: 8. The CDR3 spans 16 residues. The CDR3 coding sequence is TGCAGCGTTGGGCCGGGACAGGGGAAAATGAACACTGAAGCTTTCTTT. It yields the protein CSVGPGQGKMNTEAFF.

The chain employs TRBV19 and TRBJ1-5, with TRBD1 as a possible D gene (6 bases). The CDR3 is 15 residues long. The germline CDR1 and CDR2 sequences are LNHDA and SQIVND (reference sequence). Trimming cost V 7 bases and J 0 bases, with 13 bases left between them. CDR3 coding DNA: TGTGCCAGTACCCCAGGGGACTATAGCAATCAGCCCCAGCATTTT. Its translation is CASTPGDYSNQPQHF. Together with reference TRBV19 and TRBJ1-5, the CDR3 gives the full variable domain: DGGITQSPKYLFRKEGQNVTLSCEQNLNHDAMYWYRQDPGQGLRLIYYSQIVNDFQKGDIAEGYSVSREKKESFPLTVTSAQKNPTAFYLCASTPGDYSNQPQHFGDGTRLSIL.

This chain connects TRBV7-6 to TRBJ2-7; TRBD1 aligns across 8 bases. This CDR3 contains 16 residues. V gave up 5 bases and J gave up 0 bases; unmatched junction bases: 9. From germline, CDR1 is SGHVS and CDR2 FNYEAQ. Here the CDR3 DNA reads TGTGCCAGCAGCCCAAGACAGGGGTCTAGCTCCTACGAGCAGTACTTC. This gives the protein CASSPRQGSSSYEQYF.

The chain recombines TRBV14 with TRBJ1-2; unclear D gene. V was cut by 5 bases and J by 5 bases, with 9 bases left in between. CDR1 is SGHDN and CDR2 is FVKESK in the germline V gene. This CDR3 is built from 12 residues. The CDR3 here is CASSKSSYGYTF. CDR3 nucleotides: TGTGCCAGCAGCAAATCTAGTTATGGCTACACCTTC.

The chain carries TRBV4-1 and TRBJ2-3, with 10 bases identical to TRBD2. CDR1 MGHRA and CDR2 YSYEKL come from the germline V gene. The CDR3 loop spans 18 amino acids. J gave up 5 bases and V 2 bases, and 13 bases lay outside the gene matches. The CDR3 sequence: CASSQRGGLAGAEDTQYF. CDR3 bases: TGCGCCAGCAGCCAAAGGGGCGGGCTAGCGGGGGCCGAAGATACGCAGTATTTT.